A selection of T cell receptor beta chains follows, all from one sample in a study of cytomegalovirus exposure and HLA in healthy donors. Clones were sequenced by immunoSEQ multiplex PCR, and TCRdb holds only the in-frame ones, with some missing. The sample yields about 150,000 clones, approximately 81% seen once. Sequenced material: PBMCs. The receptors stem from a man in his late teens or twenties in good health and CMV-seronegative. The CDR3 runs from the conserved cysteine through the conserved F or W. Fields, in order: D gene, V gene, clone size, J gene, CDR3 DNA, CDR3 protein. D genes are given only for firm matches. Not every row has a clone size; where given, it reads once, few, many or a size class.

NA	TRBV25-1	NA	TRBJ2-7	TGTGCCAGCAGTGAAGGCGGGACCCTCTACGAGCAGTACTTC	CASSEGGTLYEQYF
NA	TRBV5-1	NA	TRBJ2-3	TGCGCCAGCAGCCCGAGGTCAGATACGCAGTATTTT	CASSPRSDTQYF
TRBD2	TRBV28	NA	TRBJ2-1	TGTGCCAGCAGTTTGGGACTAGCGGGGCGGAATGAGCAGTTCTTC	CASSLGLAGRNEQFF
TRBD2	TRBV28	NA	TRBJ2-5	TGTGCCAGCAGTTTACCCCGGGTAGTAGCGGGCGGAGAGACCCAGTACTTC	CASSLPRVVAGGETQYF
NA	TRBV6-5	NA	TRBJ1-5	TGTGCCAGCAGTTTCTCACTAAATCAGCCCCAGCATTTT	CASSFSLNQPQHF
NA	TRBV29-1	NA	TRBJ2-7	TGCAGCGCTGCAGGCTCCTACGAGCAGTACTTC	CSAAGSYEQYF
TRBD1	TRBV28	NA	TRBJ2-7	TGTGCCAGCAGGCGAGCCAGGGGGCCCTACGAGCAGTACTTC	CASRRARGPYEQYF
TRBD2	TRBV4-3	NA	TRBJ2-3	TGCGCCAGCAGCCAAGATGGGGCGGGAGGGAGCACAGATACGCAGTATTTT	CASSQDGAGGSTDTQYF
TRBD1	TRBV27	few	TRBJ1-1	TGTGCCAGCAGTCCTCGGACAGGGCGTTACACTGAAGCTTTCTTT	CASSPRTGRYTEAFF
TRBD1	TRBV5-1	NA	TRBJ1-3	TGCGCCAGCAGCTTCGTCACAGGGGGCTCTGGAAACACCATATATTTT	CASSFVTGGSGNTIYF
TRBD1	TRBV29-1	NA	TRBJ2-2	TGCAGCGTACAAAGCACGACAGGGGGAACCGGGGAGCTGTTTTTT	CSVQSTTGGTGELFF
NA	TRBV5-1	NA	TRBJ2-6	TGCGCCAGCAGCTTGGGTTTCGGTGGGCGGTCGGGATCTGGGGCCAACGTCCTGACTTTC	CASSLGFGGRSGSGANVLTF
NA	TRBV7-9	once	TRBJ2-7	TGTGCCAGCAGCTTAGAACACGGAGCCGGCGAGCAGTACTTC	CASSLEHGAGEQYF
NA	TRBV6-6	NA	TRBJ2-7	TGTGCCAGCAGTTTCCTGTACGAGCAGTACTTC	CASSFLYEQYF
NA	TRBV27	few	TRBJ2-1	TGTGCCAGCAGTCGACAGGAAAGCTACAATGAGCAGTTCTTC	CASSRQESYNEQFF
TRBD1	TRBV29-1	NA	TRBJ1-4	TGCAGCGTCCAGAAAGGGACAGGGGGAATGAAAGGGAAACTGTTTTTT	CSVQKGTGGMKGKLFF
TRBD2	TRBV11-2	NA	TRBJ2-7	TGTGCCAGCAGCTTAGTCCCCCCAGCGGGAAACTCCTACGAGCAGTACTTC	CASSLVPPAGNSYEQYF
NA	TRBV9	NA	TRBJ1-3	TGTGCCAGCAGCGTAGCTCGGGGGGCCGGAAACACCATATATTTT	CASSVARGAGNTIYF
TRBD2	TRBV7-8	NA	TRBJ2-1	TGTGCCAGCAGCTTAGCTCTAGCGGGGGGGAGCTCCTACAATGAGCAGTTCTTC	CASSLALAGGSSYNEQFF
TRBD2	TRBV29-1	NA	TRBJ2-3	TGCAGCGTTGGGGGGGGACTAGCGGGATTCACAGATACGCAGTATTTT	CSVGGGLAGFTDTQYF
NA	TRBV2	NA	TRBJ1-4	TGTGCCAGCAGTCCCTCCATTTCAGGGGCGATTAATGAAAAACTGTTTTTT	CASSPSISGAINEKLFF
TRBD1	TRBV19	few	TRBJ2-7	TGTGCCAGTAGCCCGAGGCCGGACAGGGGCTACTACGAGCAGTACTTC	CASSPRPDRGYYEQYF
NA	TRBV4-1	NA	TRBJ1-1	TGCGCCAGCAGCCTTGAACAGGGCCCTGAAGCTTTCTTT	CASSLEQGPEAFF
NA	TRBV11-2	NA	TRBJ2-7	TGTGCCAGCAGCTTAGGGCAGAATTCCGCCTACGAGCAGTACTTC	CASSLGQNSAYEQYF
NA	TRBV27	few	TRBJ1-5	TGTGCCAGCAGTTTAGGGCAGGGCAATCAGCCCCAGCATTTT	CASSLGQGNQPQHF
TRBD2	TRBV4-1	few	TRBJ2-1	TGCGCCAGCAGCCAAGATGTGAGCGGGAGAAACAATGAGCAGTTCTTC	CASSQDVSGRNNEQFF
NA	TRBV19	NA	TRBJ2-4	TGTGCCAGTAAGGAGGGAGGGGGCAAAAACATTCAGTACTTC	CASKEGGGKNIQYF
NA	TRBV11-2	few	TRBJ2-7	TGTGCCAGCAGGAATTTTGGCAGTCCTTACGAGCAGTACTTC	CASRNFGSPYEQYF
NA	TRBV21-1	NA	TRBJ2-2	TGTGCCAGCAGCAACCCCCTAGGAGAGCTGTTTTTT	CASSNPLGELFF
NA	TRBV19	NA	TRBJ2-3	TGTGCCAGTAGTCGAGCGGGCCCAAGCACAGATACGCAGTATTTT	CASSRAGPSTDTQYF
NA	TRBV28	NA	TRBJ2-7	TGTGCCAGCCGCCGGGGGTCCTACGAGCAGTACTTC	CASRRGSYEQYF
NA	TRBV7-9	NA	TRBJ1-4	TGTGCCAGCAGCTTAAACCCAGTAGCCGAAAAACTGTTTTTT	CASSLNPVAEKLFF
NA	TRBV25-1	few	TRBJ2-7	TGTGCCAGCAGTGAAAGGGGCGGTGCCTACGAGCAGTACTTC	CASSERGGAYEQYF
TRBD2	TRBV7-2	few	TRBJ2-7	TGTGCCAGCAGCCTGCTAGCGGGGGCCTACGAGCAGTACTTC	CASSLLAGAYEQYF
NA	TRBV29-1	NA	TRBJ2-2	TGCAGCGTTGGGCAGGGGTCGATTTCCGGGGAGCTGTTTTTT	CSVGQGSISGELFF
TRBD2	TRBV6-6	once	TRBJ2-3	TGTGCCAGCAGCCCGGGGGGGCCGGCAGATACGCAGTATTTT	CASSPGGPADTQYF
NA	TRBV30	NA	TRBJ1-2	TGTGCCTGGAGTTTGACAGCTAACTATGGCTACACCTTC	CAWSLTANYGYTF
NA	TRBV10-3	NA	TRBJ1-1	TGTGCCATCAGTGAGTCGAATAGGGGAGCTTTCTTT	CAISESNRGAFF
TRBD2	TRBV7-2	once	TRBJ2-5	TGTGCCAGCAGCCCTCTAGCGGGAGGAAGGGAGACCCAGTACTTC	CASSPLAGGRETQYF
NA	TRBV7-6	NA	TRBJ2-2	TGTGCCAGCAGCTTAGTCGGCGGATTTGGCGGGGAGCTGTTTTTT	CASSLVGGFGGELFF
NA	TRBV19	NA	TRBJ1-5	TGTGCCAGTACCGGACTGGGGGGTCAGCCCCAGCATTTT	CASTGLGGQPQHF
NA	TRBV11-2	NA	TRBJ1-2	TGTGCCAGCAGCTTAGGGACTGACTATGGCTACACCTTC	CASSLGTDYGYTF
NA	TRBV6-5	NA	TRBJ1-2	TGTGCCAGCAGTTACTCGGTCAGGGGATTAGGCTACACCTTC	CASSYSVRGLGYTF
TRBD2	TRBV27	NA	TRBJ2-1	TGTGCCAGCAGTCCTGTCGTCAAGCGGGGGAACAATGAGCAGTTCTTC	CASSPVVKRGNNEQFF